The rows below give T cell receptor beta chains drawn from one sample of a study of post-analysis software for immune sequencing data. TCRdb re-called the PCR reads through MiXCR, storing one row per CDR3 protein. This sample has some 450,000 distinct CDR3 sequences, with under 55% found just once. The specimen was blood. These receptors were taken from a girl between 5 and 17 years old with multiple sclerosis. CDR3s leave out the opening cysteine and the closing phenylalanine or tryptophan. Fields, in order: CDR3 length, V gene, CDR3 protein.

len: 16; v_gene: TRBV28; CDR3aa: ASLPWGLAGGGSYEQY
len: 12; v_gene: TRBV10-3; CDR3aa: AISDAGGPYEQY
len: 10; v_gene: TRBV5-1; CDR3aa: ASSFGVETQY
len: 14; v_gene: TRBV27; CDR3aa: ASSLSTASTYNEQF
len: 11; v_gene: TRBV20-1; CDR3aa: SAPLGSSYEQY
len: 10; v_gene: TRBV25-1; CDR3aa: ASSMTVYEQY
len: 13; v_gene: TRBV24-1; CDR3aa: ATSDLRTGYNEQF
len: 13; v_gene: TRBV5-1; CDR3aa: ASSLWDEREDGYT
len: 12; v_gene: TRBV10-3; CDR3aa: AIRTGSSYNEQY
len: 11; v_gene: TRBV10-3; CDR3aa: AISGTADNEQF
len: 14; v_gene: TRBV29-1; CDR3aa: SVGPPTSGSQETQY
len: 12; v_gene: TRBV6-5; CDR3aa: ASSRAGESYEQY
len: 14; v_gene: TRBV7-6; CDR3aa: ASSLGTSGSTDTQY
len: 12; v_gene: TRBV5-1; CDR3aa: ASSSGDYQETQY
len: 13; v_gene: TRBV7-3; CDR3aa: ASSLQGGGGYEQY
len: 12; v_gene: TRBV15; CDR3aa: ATSNIRDPYEQY
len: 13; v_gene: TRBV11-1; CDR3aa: ASSLRGTHSYEQY
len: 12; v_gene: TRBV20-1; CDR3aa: SAPMGGMADTQY
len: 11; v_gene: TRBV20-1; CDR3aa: SAQRQGVETQY
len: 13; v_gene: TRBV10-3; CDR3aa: AISEQGEAYNEQF
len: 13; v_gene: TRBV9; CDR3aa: ASSVDEQGEHGYT
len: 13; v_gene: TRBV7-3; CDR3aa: ASSPQSDWLNEQY
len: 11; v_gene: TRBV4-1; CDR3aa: ASSQEGGYEQY
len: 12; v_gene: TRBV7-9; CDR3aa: ASSLRTDPHEQY
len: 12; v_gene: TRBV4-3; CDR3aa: ASSQGGRGQPQH
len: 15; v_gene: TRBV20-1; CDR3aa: SAREDRGHSGANVLT
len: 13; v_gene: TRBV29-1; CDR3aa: SVEDQEGGPYEQF
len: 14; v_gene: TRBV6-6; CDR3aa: ASSSSDWFSSYEQY
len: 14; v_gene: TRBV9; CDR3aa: ASSRTSGRAVDTQY
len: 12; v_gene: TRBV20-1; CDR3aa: SAFLGKSSNEQF
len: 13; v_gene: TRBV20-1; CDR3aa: SARGASHSNQPQH
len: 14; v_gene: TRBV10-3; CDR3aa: AISLPRQGSSYEQY
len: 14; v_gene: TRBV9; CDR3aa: ASSVRLAGDYNEQF
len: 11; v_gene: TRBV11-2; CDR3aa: ASSPVGGNEQF
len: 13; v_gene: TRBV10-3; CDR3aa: AISDTSLGTDTQY
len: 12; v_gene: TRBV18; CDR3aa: ASSPQTSRGEQY
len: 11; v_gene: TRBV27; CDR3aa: ASSGTNNYGYT
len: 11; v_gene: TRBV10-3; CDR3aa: AISVARDQGYT
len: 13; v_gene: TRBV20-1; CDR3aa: SARGLAGTYNEQF
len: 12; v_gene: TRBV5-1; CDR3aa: ASSSTTRYYEQY
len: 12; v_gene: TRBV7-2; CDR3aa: ASSLVVSNNEQF
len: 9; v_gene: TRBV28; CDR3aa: ASNTGLGQY
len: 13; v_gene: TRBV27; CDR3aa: ASSGLVGANEKLF
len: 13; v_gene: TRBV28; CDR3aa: ASRTSGKGTDTQY
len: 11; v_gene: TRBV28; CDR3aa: ASSWGLDQPQH
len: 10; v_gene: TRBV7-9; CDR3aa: ASSRGHYEQY
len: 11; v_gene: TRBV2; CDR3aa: ASSVTREETQY
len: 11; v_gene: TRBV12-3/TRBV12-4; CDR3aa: ASSFEERNEQY
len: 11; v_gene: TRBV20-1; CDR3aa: SAHDRDAYEQY
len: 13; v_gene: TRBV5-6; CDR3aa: ASSLAGQGDYGYT
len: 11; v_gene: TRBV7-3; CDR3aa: ASSFLGGYGYT
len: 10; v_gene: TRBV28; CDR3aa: ASSLKRSGYT
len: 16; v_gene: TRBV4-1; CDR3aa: ASSQGPCRTGVSHQQF
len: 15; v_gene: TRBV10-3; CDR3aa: AISEWPGLAGANIQY
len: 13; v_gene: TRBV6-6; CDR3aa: ASSYEQGVTETQY